The sequence of this T cell receptor (beta chain) was determined in a study of technical replicates of blood from several donors. TCRdb's copy holds only in-frame clones and misses some; the assay was immunoSEQ multiplex PCR. The data contain almost 70,000 clones, 92% of them singletons. Sample: T cells isolated from PBMCs. This TCR derives from a human donor in good health.

The CDR3 loop is CSGRGWGYEQYF. The CDR3, as DNA: TGCAGCGGAAGGGGGTGGGGGTACGAGCAGTACTTC. The J gene is TRBJ2-7, the V gene TRBV29-1; D is perhaps TRBD1 (6 bases). V lost 7 bases to trimming and J lost 4 bases, with 14 bases between them. The CDR3 loop spans 12 amino acids. Germline CDR1 and CDR2: SQVTM and ANQGSEA.